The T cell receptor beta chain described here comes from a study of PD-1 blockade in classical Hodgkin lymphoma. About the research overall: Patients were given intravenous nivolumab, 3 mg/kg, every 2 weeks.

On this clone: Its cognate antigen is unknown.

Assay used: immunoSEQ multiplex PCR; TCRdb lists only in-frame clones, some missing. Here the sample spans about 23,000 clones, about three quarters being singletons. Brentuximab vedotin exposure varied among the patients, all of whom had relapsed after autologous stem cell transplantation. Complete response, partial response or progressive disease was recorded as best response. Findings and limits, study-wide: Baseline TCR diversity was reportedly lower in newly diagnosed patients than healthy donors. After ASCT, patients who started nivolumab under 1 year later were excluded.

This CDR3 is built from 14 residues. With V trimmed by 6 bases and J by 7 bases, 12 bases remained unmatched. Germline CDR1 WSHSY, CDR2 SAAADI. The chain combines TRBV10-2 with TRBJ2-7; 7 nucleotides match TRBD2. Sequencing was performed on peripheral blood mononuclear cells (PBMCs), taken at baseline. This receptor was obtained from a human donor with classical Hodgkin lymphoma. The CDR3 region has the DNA TGCGCCAGCAGGCCGTTGGGGTCAGCGGGGGAGCAGTACTTC. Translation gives CASRPLGSAGEQYF.